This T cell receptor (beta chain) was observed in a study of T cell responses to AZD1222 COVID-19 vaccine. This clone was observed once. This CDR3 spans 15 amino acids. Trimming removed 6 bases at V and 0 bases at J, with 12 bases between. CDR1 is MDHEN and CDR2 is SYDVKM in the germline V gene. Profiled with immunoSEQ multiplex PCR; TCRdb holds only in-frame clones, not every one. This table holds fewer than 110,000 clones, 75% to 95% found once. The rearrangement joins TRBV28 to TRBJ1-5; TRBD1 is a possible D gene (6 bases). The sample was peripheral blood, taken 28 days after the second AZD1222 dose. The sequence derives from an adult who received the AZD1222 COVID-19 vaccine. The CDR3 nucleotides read TGTGCCAGCAGATTGCGCAGGGGTAGCAATCAGCCCCAGCATTTT. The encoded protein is CASRLRRGSNQPQHF.